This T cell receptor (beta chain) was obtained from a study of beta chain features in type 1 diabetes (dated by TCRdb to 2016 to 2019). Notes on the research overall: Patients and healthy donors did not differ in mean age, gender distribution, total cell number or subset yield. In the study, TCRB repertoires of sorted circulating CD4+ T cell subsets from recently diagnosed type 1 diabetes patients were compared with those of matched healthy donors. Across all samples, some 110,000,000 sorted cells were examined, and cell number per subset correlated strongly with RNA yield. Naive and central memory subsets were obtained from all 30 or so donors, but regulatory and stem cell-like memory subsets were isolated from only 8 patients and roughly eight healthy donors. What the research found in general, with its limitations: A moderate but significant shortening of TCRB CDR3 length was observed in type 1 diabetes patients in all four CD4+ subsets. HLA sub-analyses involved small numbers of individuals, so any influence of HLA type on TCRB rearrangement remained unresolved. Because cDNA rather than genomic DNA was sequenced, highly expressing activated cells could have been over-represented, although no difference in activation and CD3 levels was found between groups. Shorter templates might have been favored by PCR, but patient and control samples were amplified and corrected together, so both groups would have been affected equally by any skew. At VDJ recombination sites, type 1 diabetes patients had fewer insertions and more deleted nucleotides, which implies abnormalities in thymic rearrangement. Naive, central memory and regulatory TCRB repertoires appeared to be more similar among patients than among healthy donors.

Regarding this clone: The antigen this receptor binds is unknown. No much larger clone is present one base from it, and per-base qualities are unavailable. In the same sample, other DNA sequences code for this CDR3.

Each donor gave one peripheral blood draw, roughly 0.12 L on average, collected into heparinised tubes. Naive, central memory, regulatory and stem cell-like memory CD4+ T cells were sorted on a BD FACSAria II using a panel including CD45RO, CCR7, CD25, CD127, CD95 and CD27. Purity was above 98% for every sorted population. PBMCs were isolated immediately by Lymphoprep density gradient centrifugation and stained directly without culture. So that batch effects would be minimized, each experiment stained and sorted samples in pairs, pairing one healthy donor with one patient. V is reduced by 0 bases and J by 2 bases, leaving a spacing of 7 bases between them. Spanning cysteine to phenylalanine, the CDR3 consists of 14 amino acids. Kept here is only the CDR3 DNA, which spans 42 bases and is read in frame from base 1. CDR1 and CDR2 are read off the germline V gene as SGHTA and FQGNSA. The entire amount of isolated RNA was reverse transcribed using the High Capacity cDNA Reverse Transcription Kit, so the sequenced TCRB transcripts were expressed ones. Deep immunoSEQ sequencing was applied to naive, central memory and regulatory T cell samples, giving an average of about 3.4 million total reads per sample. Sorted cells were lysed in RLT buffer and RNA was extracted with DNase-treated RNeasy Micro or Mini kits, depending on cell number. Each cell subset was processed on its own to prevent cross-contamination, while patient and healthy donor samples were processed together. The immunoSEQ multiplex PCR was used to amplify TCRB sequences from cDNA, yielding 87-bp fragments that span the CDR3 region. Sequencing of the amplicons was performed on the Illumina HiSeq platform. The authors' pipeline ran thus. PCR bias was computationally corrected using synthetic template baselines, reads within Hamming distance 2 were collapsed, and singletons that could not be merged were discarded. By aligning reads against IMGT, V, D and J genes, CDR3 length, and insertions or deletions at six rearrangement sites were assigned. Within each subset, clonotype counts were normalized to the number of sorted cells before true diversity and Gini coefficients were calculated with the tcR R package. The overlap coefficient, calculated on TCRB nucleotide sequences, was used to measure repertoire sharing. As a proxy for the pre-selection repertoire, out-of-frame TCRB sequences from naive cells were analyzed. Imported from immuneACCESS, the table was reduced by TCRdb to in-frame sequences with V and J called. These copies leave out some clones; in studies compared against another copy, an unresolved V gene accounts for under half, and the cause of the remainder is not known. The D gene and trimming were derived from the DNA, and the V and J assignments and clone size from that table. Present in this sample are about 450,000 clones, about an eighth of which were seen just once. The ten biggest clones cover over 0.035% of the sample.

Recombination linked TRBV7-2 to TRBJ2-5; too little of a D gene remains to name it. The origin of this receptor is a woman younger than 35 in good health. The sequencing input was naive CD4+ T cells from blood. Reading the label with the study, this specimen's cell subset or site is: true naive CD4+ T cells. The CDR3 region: CASSLALNQETQYF. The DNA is TGTGCCAGCAGCTTAGCTCTGAATCAAGAGACCCAGTACTTC.